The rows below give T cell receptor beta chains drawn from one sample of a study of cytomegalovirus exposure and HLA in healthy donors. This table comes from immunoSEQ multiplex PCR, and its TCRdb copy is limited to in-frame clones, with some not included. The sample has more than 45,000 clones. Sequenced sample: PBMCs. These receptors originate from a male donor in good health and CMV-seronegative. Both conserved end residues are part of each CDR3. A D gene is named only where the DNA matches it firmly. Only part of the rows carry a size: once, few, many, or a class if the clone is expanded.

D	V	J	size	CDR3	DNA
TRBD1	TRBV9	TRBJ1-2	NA	CASTPGGRFDGYTF	TGTGCCAGCACCCCAGGGGGACGATTTGACGGCTACACCTTC
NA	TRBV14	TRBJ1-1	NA	CASSALLQNTEAFF	TGTGCCAGCAGCGCACTACTCCAGAACACTGAAGCTTTCTTT
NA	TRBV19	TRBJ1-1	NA	CASSMRDTEAFF	TGTGCCAGTAGTATGAGGGACACTGAAGCTTTCTTT
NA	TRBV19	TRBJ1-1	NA	CATQAPNTEAFF	TGTGCCACTCAGGCGCCGAACACTGAAGCTTTCTTT
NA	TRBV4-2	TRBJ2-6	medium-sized	CASSQEKASGANVLTF	TGTGCCAGCAGCCAAGAAAAAGCCTCTGGGGCCAACGTCCTGACTTTC
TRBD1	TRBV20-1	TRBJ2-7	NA	CSGHRGYEQYF	TGCAGTGGCCACAGGGGCTACGAGCAGTACTTC
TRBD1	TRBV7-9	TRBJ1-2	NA	CASSLGDSRDRDVYGYTF	TGTGCCAGCAGCTTAGGTGATAGTCGGGACAGGGACGTCTATGGCTACACCTTC
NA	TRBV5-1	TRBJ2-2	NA	CASSLTTYTGELFF	TGCGCCAGCAGCCTGACAACTTACACCGGGGAGCTGTTTTTT
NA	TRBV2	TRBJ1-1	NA	CASSPTVNTEAFF	TGTGCCAGCAGCCCCACTGTGAACACTGAAGCTTTCTTT
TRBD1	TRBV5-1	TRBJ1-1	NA	CASSTDRGTEAFF	TGCGCCAGCAGCACGGACAGGGGCACTGAAGCTTTCTTT
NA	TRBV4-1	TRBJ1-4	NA	CASSQDPRGGEKLFF	TGCGCCAGCAGCCAAGACCCCCGAGGAGGAGAAAAACTGTTTTTT
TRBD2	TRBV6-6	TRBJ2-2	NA	CASSYFAGANTGELFF	TGTGCCAGCAGTTACTTCGCGGGGGCGAACACCGGGGAGCTGTTTTTT
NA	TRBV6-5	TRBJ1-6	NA	CASYGQGRNSPLHF	TGTGCCAGCTACGGTCAGGGTAGGAATTCACCCCTCCACTTT
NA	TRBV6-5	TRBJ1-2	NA	CASRTRQGGGGYTF	TGTGCCAGCAGAACAAGGCAGGGAGGCGGTGGCTACACCTTC
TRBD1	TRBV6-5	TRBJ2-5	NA	CASSPKAGGVETQYF	TGTGCCAGCAGTCCCAAAGCAGGGGGCGTAGAGACCCAGTACTTC
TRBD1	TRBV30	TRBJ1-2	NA	CAWSEGQLAGGYTF	TGTGCCTGGAGTGAGGGACAGCTGGCGGGTGGCTACACCTTC
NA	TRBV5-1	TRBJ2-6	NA	CASSLGNSVLTF	TGCGCCAGCAGCTTGGGCAATAGCGTCCTGACTTTC
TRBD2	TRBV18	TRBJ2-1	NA	CASSPLEPGLAGGLGNEQFF	TGTGCCAGCTCACCACTGGAACCGGGACTAGCGGGGGGCCTGGGTAATGAGCAGTTCTTC
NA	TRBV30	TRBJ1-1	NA	CAWSREANTEAFF	TGTGCCTGGAGTCGGGAAGCGAACACTGAAGCTTTCTTT
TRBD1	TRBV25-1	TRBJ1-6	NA	CASRDRYANSPLHF	TGTGCCAGCAGGGACAGGTACGCTAATTCACCCCTCCACTTT
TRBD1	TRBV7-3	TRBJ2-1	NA	CASSSGQGWNEQFF	TGTGCCAGCAGCTCTGGACAGGGTTGGAATGAGCAGTTCTTC
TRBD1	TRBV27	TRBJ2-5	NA	CGDREWETQYF	TGTGGGGACAGGGAATGGGAGACCCAGTACTTC